Only a few counts were recorded for the clone carrying this TCR beta chain. Antigen: not known. For TCR, cDNA came from 5'RACE template switching, which added a universal primer site and UMIs. MiXCR was run by TCRdb on the 5' RACE reads, yielding one entry per CDR3 protein. Of approximately 300,000 distinct CDR3 sequences in the sample, 10% to 15% were seen once. The CDR3 runs 15 residues. Between the trimmed V and J ends, which lost 1 base and 2 bases, there was a span of 12 bases. The V gene's germline CDR1 is SGHVS and CDR2 FNYEAQ. The sample is drawn from a study of T cells after yellow fever vaccination. Findings of the study overall: Abundant clonotypes from the bulk population could get into FACS-sorted repertoires as contaminants. Subsequent booster samples again held most clones from primary vaccination (more than 95% CD4, nearly 90% CD8). The secondary T-cell response peaked on day 5, not day 15, but was weaker.

This receptor was taken from a man aged 25-45 years who received the YFV17D yellow fever vaccine. The J gene is TRBJ2-7, the V gene TRBV7-6; D perhaps matches TRBD1 (6 bases). The sequenced sample was CD4+ T cells sorted from PBMCs, obtained 45 days after the yellow fever booster vaccination. In DNA, the CDR3 is TGTGCCAGCAGCTTAGGGACAGATATAACCTACGAGCAGTACTTC. Translating gives CASSLGTDITYEQYF.